This TCR beta chain was captured by sequencing in a study of T cell changes during pregnancy in multiple sclerosis. Profiling relied on immunoSEQ multiplex PCR, and the TCRdb table lists in-frame clones only, not all of them. The table has about 84,000 clones, over 85% seen once. Germline V gene data show CDR1 as MDHEN and CDR2 as SYDVKM. CDR3 length: 13 amino acids. Trimming pared 3 bases from V and 9 bases from J, leaving 12 bases between. The origin of this receptor is a female donor in good health, enrolled as a control in a pregnancy study. Sequencing was performed on peripheral blood, taken in the second trimester of pregnancy. The V call is TRBV28, the J call TRBJ2-1; D gene unclear. The CDR3 spells CASSFARIGEQFF. The CDR3, as DNA: TGTGCCAGCAGTTTCGCGAGAATCGGTGAGCAGTTCTTC.